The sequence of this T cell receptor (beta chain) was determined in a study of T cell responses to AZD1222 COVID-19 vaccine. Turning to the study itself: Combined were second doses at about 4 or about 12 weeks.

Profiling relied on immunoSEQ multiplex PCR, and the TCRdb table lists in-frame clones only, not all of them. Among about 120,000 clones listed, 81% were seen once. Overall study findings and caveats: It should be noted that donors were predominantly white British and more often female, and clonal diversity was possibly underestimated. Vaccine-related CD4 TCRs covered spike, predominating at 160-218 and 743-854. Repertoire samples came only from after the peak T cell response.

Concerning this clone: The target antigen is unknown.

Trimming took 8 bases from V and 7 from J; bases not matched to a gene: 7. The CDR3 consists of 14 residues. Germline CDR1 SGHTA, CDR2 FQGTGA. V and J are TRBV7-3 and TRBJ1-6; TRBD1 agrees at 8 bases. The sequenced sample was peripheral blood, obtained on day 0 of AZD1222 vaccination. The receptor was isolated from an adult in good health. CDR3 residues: CASSRQGANSPLHF. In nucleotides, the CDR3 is TGTGCCAGCTCCCGGCAGGGGGCGAATTCACCCCTCCACTTT.